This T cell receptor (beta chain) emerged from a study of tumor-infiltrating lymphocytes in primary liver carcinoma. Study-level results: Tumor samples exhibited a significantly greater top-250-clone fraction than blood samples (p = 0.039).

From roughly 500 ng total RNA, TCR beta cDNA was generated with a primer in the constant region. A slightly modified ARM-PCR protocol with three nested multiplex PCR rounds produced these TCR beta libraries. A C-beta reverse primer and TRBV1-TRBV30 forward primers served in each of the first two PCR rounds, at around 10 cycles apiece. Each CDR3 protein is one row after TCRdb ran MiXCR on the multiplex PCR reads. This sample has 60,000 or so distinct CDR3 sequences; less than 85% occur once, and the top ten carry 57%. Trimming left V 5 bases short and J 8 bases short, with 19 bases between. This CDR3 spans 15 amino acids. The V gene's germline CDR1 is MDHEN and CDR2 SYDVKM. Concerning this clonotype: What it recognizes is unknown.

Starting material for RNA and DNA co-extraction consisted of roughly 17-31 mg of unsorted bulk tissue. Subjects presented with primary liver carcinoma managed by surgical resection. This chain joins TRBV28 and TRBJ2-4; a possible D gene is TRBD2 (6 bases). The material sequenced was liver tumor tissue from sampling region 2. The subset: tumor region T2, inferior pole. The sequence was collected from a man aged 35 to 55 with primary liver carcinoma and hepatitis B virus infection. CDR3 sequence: CASSASETRLHIQYF. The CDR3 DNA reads TGTGCCAGCAGTGCTAGCGAGACTCGGCTACACATTCAGTACTTC.